This T cell receptor (beta chain) was sequenced during a study of T cell repertoires in cytomegalovirus infection (dated by TCRdb to the late 2010s). Context from the whole study: The HLA type of each donor mattered for the analysis, because public TCR beta signatures pointed to carriage of CMV infection along with the matching HLA type. Study-wide conclusions, independent of this receptor: Carriers of CMV infection plus the relevant HLA type were discriminated by the cumulative frequency of public TCR beta family members in the study cohort and in an independent approximately 350-donor cohort. The ex vivo response was dominated by HLA-C-restricted CMV-specific TCR beta clonotypes, which also provided the single most frequent clonotype in two of eight donors.

Concerning this clonotype: There is no known antigen for this receptor. Per-base quality was not reported, and no clone a single base away is much larger than it.

Germline trimming: 0 bases from V, 7 bases from J; junction bases outside gene matches: 5. From a lookup of the germline V gene, CDR1 and CDR2 are MNHEY and SVGAGI. The CDR3 holds 15 amino acids from the cysteine to the phenylalanine. The CDR3 DNA has 45 bases and is translated from base 1. The instrument given in TCRdb is Illumina HiSeq 1500. TCRdb reanalyzed the raw reads on its own, using fastp at Q25 for trimming and MiXCR for clone calling, and kept in-frame beta chains. A single entry per CDR3 protein holds the most common genes and DNA from its merged rows. The sample data list 400,000 or so distinct CDR3 sequences, and roughly 20% of these were observed just once. 8.7% of the sample rests with the top ten.

In this chain, TRBV6-5 is recombined with TRBJ1-5; 8 nucleotides in the junction match TRBD1. The sequencing input was PBMCs. This clonotype was obtained from a human donor in good health (CMV status not recorded). Some clones in this sample may be carry-over from other donors' samples. The DNA is TGTGCCAGCAGTTACTCGGCTCAGGGGGCCCAGCCCCAGCATTTT. It codes for CASSYSAQGAQPQHF.